The 20 T cell receptor beta chains presented below share a single source sample, sequenced in a study of T cell responses to AZD1222 COVID-19 vaccine. The assay was immunoSEQ multiplex PCR, and TCRdb's table has in-frame clones only and misses some. The sample records about 150,000 clones, about 87% being singletons. This specimen was peripheral blood, taken on day 0 of AZD1222 vaccination. Source of these receptors: an adult in good health.

DNA of the CDR3: TGTGCCAGCAGCTCCGGGCCTCCCAATGAGCAGTTCTTC. Residues: CASSSGPPNEQFF. The J gene is TRBJ2-1, the V gene TRBV5-6; D gene unclear. V was pared by 3 bases and J by 6 bases, with 10 bases between. The CDR3 runs to 13 residues. Germline-derived CDR1 and CDR2 are SGHDT and YYEEEE.

The V and J genes are TRBV7-2 and TRBJ2-7, with a possible D match to TRBD1 (6 bases). The CDR3 sequence is 15 residues long. Germline V gene data show CDR1 as SGHTA and CDR2 as FQGNSA. V dropped 5 bases and J dropped 0 bases, with 14 bases sitting between them. CDR3 loop: CASSADRFSSYEQYF. The CDR3 nucleotides are TGTGCCAGCAGCGCGGACAGATTTAGCTCCTACGAGCAGTACTTC.

V gene TRBV11-1 combines with J gene TRBJ1-2; 9 bases line up with TRBD1. Germline CDR1 reads SGHAT; CDR2 reads FQDESV (reference sequence). V gave up 0 bases and J gave up 2 bases; unmatched junction bases: 1. The length of the CDR3 is 15 residues. For the CDR3, the DNA is TGTGCCAGCAGCTTAGCTACAGGGGGCAACTATGGCTACACCTTC. Protein sequence: CASSLATGGNYGYTF.

The genes are TRBV19 and TRBJ1-1; D possibly corresponds to TRBD1 (5 bases). The germline gives CDR1 LNHDA, CDR2 SQIVND (reference sequence). The CDR3 is 14 residues long. With 7 bases removed from V and 4 bases from J, the gap between germline ends came to 16 bases. For the CDR3, the DNA is TGTGCCAGTACCCTGGGGGAGGTCGCCACTGAAGCTTTCTTT. It yields the protein CASTLGEVATEAFF. The full variable domain, with the rest looked up from reference TRBV19 and TRBJ1-1, is DGGITQSPKYLFRKEGQNVTLSCEQNLNHDAMYWYRQDPGQGLRLIYYSQIVNDFQKGDIAEGYSVSREKKESFPLTVTSAQKNPTAFYLCASTLGEVATEAFFGQGTRLTVV.

V is TRBV19 and J is TRBJ1-1, with D perhaps matching TRBD1 (6 bases). CDR3 length: 15 residues. Trimming removed 4 bases from V and 4 bases from J, with 16 bases in between. CDR1 is LNHDA and CDR2 is SQIVND in the germline V gene (reference sequence). DNA for the CDR3: TGTGCCAGTAGTACATCCACAGGGCGGGCCACTGAAGCTTTCTTT. This translates into CASSTSTGRATEAFF.

The chain has TRBV6-5 and TRBJ1-4, with D uncertain. V lost 6 bases to trimming and J lost 3 bases, with 11 bases between them. The germline gives CDR1 MNHEY, CDR2 SVGAGI. This CDR3 is built from 14 residues. The CDR3 protein is CASRARGSNEKLFF. The CDR3 DNA is TGTGCCAGCAGGGCCCGGGGTTCTAATGAAAAACTGTTTTTT.

This clone showed up just once. The chain uses TRBV2 and TRBJ1-1; D is unclear. The V and J ends lost 0 bases and 10 bases respectively, with 12 bases between them. Germline values: CDR1 SNHLY, CDR2 FYNNEI. CDR3 length: 13 residues. The CDR3 loop is CASSEALRVGAFF. As DNA, the CDR3 is TGTGCCAGCAGTGAAGCGCTTCGAGTTGGAGCTTTCTTT.

The rearrangement joins TRBV21-1 to TRBJ1-5. TRBV21-1 has pseudogene status. This CDR3 contains 12 residues. The CDR3 DNA reads as TGTGCCAGCAGGACCGCTGATCAGCCCCAGCATTTT. As protein: CASRTADQPQHF.

As DNA, the CDR3 is TGTGCCACCCATAAGGCAGGGAGCTCCTATAATTCACCCCTCCACTTT. Protein product: CATHKAGSSYNSPLHF. The gene calls are TRBV28 and TRBJ1-6, with D perhaps TRBD1 (5 bases). Germline V gene lookup returns CDR1 MDHEN and CDR2 SYDVKM. The CDR3 covers 16 residues. Trimming took 10 bases from V and 0 from J, leaving 16 bases between them.

The J gene is TRBJ1-4, the V gene TRBV18; maybe TRBD1 (5 bases). Trimming shortened V by 0 bases and J by 8 bases, and 13 bases separated the two germline ends. This CDR3 region has 15 residues. Germline CDR1 is KGHSH and CDR2 is LQKENI. CDR3 in amino acids: CASSPPVGGEEKLFF. The CDR3 DNA sequence: TGTGCCAGCTCACCACCGGTGGGGGGTGAAGAAAAACTGTTTTTT.

V and J are TRBV5-1 and TRBJ2-2; no clear D gene. In germline, CDR1 is SGHRS, CDR2 YFSETQ. The length of the CDR3 is 12 residues. V was trimmed by 5 bases and J by 7 bases, leaving 9 bases between them. The CDR3 region has the DNA TGCGCCAGCAGGCAAATGGGCGGGGAGCTGTTTTTT. It encodes CASRQMGGELFF.

The chain employs TRBV6-5 and TRBJ1-2; D not resolved. V lost 7 bases and J lost 0, with 9 bases in between. CDR3 size: 13 residues. In germline, CDR1 is MNHEY, CDR2 SVGAGI. The CDR3: CASTTASNYGYTF. CDR3 sequence (DNA): TGTGCCAGCACGACTGCCTCTAACTATGGCTACACCTTC.

This sequence joins TRBV6-6 and TRBJ2-1, with D perhaps given as TRBD1 or TRBD2 (5 bases each). V was clipped by 2 bases and J by 5 bases, with 10 bases between them. Germline CDR1 is MNHNY and CDR2 is SVGAGI (reference sequence). The CDR3 covers 14 residues. Written as DNA, the CDR3 is TGTGCCAGCAGTTACGGTCCGGGGCACAATGAGCAGTTCTTC. Translation gives CASSYGPGHNEQFF.

This clone came up once. The rearrangement joins TRBV3-1 (or the pseudogene TRBV3-2) to TRBJ1-5; weak D call: TRBD1 (5 bases). The V end lost 0 bases, the J end lost 5 bases, and 17 bases lay between the germline ends. The CDR3 has 17 amino acids. From germline, CDR1 is LGHDT and CDR2 YNNKEL (reference sequence). The CDR3 DNA reads TGTGCCAGCAGCCAAGATGGAGGGGCCCTCGGGGATCAGCCCCAGCATTTT. Amino acids: CASSQDGGALGDQPQHF.

The rearrangement links TRBV9 to TRBJ2-3; TRBD1 or TRBD2 may be the D gene (5 bases each). Trimming took 3 bases from V and 4 from J, leaving 9 bases between them. Germline values: CDR1 SGDLS, CDR2 YYNGEE. This CDR3 has 13 residues. The CDR3 here is CASSARDADTQYF. Written as DNA, the CDR3 is TGTGCCAGCAGCGCCCGGGACGCAGATACGCAGTATTTT. The full variable domain, rest sourced from reference TRBV9 and TRBJ2-3, is DSGVTQTPKHLITATGQRVTLRCSPRSGDLSVYWYQQSLDQGLQFLIQYYNGEERAKGNILERFSAQQFPDLHSELNLSSLELGDSALYFCASSARDADTQYFGPGTRLTVL.

This clone appeared a few times. This chain connects TRBV2 to TRBJ1-5; D unresolved. CDR3 length: 13 residues. The V end was cut by 6 bases, the J end by 1 base, with 7 bases between. Germline-derived CDR1 and CDR2 are SNHLY and FYNNEI. The CDR3 nucleotides read TGTGCCAGCAGCCCAGACAGCAATCAGCCCCAGCATTTT. This sequence encodes CASSPDSNQPQHF.

This chain links TRBV9 with TRBJ2-3; 7 bases match TRBD1. The ends lost 3 bases at V and 4 bases at J; junction bases unmatched: 5. The V gene's germline CDR1 is SGDLS and CDR2 YYNGEE. The CDR3 runs to 14 residues. CDR3 sequence (DNA): TGTGCCAGCAGCGCCCGACAGGGCGCAGATACGCAGTATTTT. Protein sequence: CASSARQGADTQYF.

The chain employs TRBV7-2 and TRBJ1-5; D unresolved. This CDR3 contains 12 residues. Per germline, CDR1 SGHTA and CDR2 FQGNSA. V gave up 5 bases and J gave up 11 bases, with 13 bases separating them. The CDR3 sequence: CASSPDVGTQHF. The CDR3 nucleotides read TGTGCCAGCAGCCCGGACGTGGGGACCCAGCATTTT.

In its sample, this clone was seen once. The V and J genes are TRBV5-4 and TRBJ2-5; maybe TRBD1 (6 bases). Trimming stripped 4 bases from V and 4 bases from J, with 20 bases between. In germline, CDR1 is SGHNT, CDR2 YYREEE (reference sequence). The CDR3 length is 16 residues. This CDR3 is CASSITGSGRLETQYF. The CDR3 DNA reads TGTGCCAGCAGCATTACAGGGTCTGGGAGATTAGAGACCCAGTACTTC.

V is TRBV4-1 and J is TRBJ1-6, with D unclear. Germline V gene lookup returns CDR1 MGHRA and CDR2 YSYEKL. The CDR3 consists of 15 residues. Trimming removed 1 base at V and 7 bases at J, with 11 bases between. CDR3 nucleotide sequence: TGCGCCAGCAGCCAAGGGGCTGTAAGCAATTCACCCCTCCACTTT. Its protein is CASSQGAVSNSPLHF.